This section outlines one T cell receptor (beta chain) sequence together with its context. The antigen remains unidentified. The study pooled second doses at about 4 or about 12 weeks. This entry is derived from a study of T cell responses to AZD1222 COVID-19 vaccine. Study-wide points: No repertoire was sampled before or during the peak T cell response, only after it. Most donors were white British and more were female, and clonal diversity was possibly underestimated.

The CDR3 loop spans 14 amino acids. V trimming: 6 bases; J trimming: 6 bases; junction bases outside the gene matches: 3. Per germline, CDR1 SNHLY and CDR2 FYNNEI. Method: immunoSEQ multiplex PCR; TCRdb's copy keeps in-frame clones and lacks some. The repertoire holds about 94,000 clones, with 75% to 90% as singletons. This sample comprised peripheral blood, obtained 28 days after the second AZD1222 dose. The chain joins TRBV2 to TRBJ2-2, with 11 bases aligning to TRBD2. The receptor comes from an adult who received the AZD1222 COVID-19 vaccine. CDR3: CASSVAGGPGELFF. CDR3 coding DNA: TGTGCCAGCAGCGTAGCGGGGGGGCCCGGGGAGCTGTTTTTT.